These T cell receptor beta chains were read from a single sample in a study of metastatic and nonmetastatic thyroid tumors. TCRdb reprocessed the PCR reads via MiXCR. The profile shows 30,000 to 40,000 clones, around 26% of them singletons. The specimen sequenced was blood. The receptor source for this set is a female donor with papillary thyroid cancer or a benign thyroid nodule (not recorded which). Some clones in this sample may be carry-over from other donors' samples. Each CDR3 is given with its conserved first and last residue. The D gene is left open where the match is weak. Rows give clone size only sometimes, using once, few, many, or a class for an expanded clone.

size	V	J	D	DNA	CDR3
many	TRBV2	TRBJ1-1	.	TGTGCCAGCAGTGAAGTTGGGGGTCGGAACACTGAAGCTTTCTTT	CASSEVGGRNTEAFF
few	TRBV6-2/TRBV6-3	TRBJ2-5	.	TGTGCCAGCAGTTACTCGAGAGCAGTCCAAGAGACCCAGTACTTC	CASSYSRAVQETQYF
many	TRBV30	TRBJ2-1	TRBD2	TGTGCCTGGGCGCTTGGGACTAACAATGAGCAGTTCTTC	CAWALGTNNEQFF
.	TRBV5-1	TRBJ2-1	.	TGCGCCAGCAGCTTAGCGCTAGCGAGACCCTACAATGAGCAGTTCTTC	CASSLALARPYNEQFF
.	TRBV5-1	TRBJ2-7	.	TGCGCCAGCAGCTTGGTTAGCGTCAGCTCCTACGAGCAGTACTTC	CASSLVSVSSYEQYF
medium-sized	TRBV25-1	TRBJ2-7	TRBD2	TGTGCCAGCAGTACGGGACTAGCGGGAGTCCCAAGCTACGAGCAGTACTTC	CASSTGLAGVPSYEQYF
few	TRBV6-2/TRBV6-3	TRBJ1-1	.	TGTGCCAGCAGAAATACGGGACACTCGAACACTGAAGCTTTCTTT	CASRNTGHSNTEAFF
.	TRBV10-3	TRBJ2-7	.	TGTGCCATCAGTGAAGATTTACGGTGGGGTCACAACTACGAGCAGTACTTC	CAISEDLRWGHNYEQYF
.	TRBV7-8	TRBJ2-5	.	TGTGCCAGCAGCTTAGCGGGTGGCAGAAAACAAGAGACCCAGTACTTC	CASSLAGGRKQETQYF
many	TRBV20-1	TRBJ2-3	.	TGCAGTGCTATGCGGCAGCCTAGCACAGATACGCAGTATTTT	CSAMRQPSTDTQYF
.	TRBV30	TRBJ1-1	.	TGTGCCTGGAGACAGCCTGGGACTGAAGCTTTCTTT	CAWRQPGTEAFF
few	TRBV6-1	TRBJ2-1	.	TGTGCCAGCAGCGCCTGGGGTGGGGGGAATGAGCAGTTCTTC	CASSAWGGGNEQFF
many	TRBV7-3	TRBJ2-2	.	TGTGCCAGCAGCGTGTCGGGAGATACCGGGGAGCTGTTTTTT	CASSVSGDTGELFF
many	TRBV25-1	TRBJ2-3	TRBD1	TGTGCCAGCAGTGGACAATCGGGACAGAGAAGTTTTACAGATACGCAGTATTTT	CASSGQSGQRSFTDTQYF
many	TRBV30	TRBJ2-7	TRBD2	TGTGCCTGGAGTGCCGGGACTAGCGCCGAGCAGTACTTC	CAWSAGTSAEQYF
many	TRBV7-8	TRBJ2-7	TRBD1	TGTGCCAGCAGCTTAGGACAGGGCCACTACGAGCAGTACTTC	CASSLGQGHYEQYF
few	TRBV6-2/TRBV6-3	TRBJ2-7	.	TGTGCCAGCAGTTTCGGTGCCTCCTACGAGCAGTACTTC	CASSFGASYEQYF
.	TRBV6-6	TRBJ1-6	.	TGTGCCAGCAGTTATATTCTCCGAGGTGGCAATAATTCACCCCTCCAATTT	CASSYILRGGNNSPLQF
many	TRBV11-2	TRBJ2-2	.	TGTGCCAGCAGCTTAAATCCCCTGACGAACACCGGGGAGCTGTTTTTT	CASSLNPLTNTGELFF
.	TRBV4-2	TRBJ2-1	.	TGTGCCAGCAGCCAAGGCGGTGGGGGATCCTACAATGAGCAGTTCTTC	CASSQGGGGSYNEQFF
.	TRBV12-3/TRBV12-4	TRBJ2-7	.	TGTGCCAGCAGTTCCTTTCCCGGGGGCTACGAGCAGTACTTC	CASSSFPGGYEQYF
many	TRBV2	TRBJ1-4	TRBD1	TGTGCCAGCAAGATACAGGGGGGTAATGAAAAACTGTTTTTT	CASKIQGGNEKLFF
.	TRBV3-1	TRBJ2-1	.	TGTTCCAGCAGCCGCACTAGCGTGGGGGCCACGGATGAGCAGTTTTTC	CSSSRTSVGATDEQFF
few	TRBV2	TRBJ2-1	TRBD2	TGTGCCAGCAGACTAGCGGGGTTTTCCTACAATGAGCAGTCCTTC	CASRLAGFSYNEQSF
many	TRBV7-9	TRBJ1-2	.	TGTGCCAGCAGCTTGAGGGGCAGGGACGGCTACACCTTC	CASSLRGRDGYTF
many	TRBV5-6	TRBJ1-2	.	TGTGCCAGCAGCTTATCCCCCGCCTCCGGCTATGGCTACACCTTC	CASSLSPASGYGYTF
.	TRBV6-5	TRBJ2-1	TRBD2	TGTGCCAGCAGTTACAAGGGACTAGCGGGAGACGGGGACGAGCAGTTCTTC	CASSYKGLAGDGDEQFF
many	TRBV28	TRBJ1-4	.	TGTGCCAGCAGTCTCCTAACCTCCCGGACAGCCGCAACTAATGAAAAACTGTTTTTT	CASSLLTSRTAATNEKLFF
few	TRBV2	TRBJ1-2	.	TGTGCCAGCAGTGAGGTGCTCCAGGTCTATGGCTACACCTTC	CASSEVLQVYGYTF
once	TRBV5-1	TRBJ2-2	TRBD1	TGCGCCAGCAGCTTAGCCGGACAGGAGAACGGGGAGCTGTTTTTT	CASSLAGQENGELFF
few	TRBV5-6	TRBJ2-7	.	TGTGCCAGCAGCTTAAGACAGGCCGTTTACGAGCAGTACTTC	CASSLRQAVYEQYF
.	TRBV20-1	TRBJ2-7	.	TGCAGTGCTAGTTGGGGGCGTGAGCAGTACTTC	CSASWGREQYF